What follows describes a single TCR beta chain. This clonotype was detected many times. There is no known antigen for this receptor. Per-nucleotide qualities are absent, and no much larger clonotype sits a single base away. The record originates from a study of neurological immune-mediated disorders (dated by TCRdb to about 2019). Looking at the study overall: Among the approximately 35 multiple sclerosis patients, relapsing-remitting MS accounted for approximately 30 and secondary progressive MS accounted for 3. Peripheral blood TCR-beta repertoires from patients with HTLV-I-associated myelopathy (HAM/TSP), patients with multiple sclerosis, and healthy controls were compared in the study using UMI-based sequencing. Longitudinal samples, technical triplicates and paired sorted CD4+ and CD8+ T-cell subsets, alongside PBMC samples, were included among the approximately 110 TCR-beta libraries. The cohort was made up of about 65 subjects, consisting of some 15 HAM/TSP patients, 35 or so multiple sclerosis patients and some 20 healthy controls. Study-wide conclusions, independent of this receptor: TCR clonal expansion was highest in HAM/TSP patients and lowest in MS patients, with MS patients falling below even healthy controls. Across subjects, expanded clones never shared an identical CDR3 amino acid sequence, which suggests that the TCR-beta repertoires in every group were private. No association of the MS cluster with clinical or MRI features was observed, and the need for larger cohorts was stated by the authors. In phylogenetic analysis, the repertoires of 18 of 34 MS patients grouped into a cluster of related CDR3 sequences, which suggests a possible signature at the repertoire level.

cDNA synthesis used template-switch 5'RACE with a primer carrying a 10-nucleotide random unique molecular identifier tagging each TCR transcript. Over 180 million TCR-beta sequences, covering 15-18 subjects, were produced in each sequencing run. The RNeasy kit was used for extraction of total RNA. TCR-beta VDJ regions were amplified with primers for the TCR constant region and the 5'RACE anchor, using the KAPA Real-time Library Amplification kit. Sample indexes and Illumina adaptors were added in a first PCR, and a second PCR then increased library yield. The roughly 650 bp TCR product was size-selected on a 2% E-gel SizeSelection system after Ampure bead purification. Before pooling, libraries had their quality checked on a Bioanalyzer, their concentration measured with Qubit, and their quantity determined with the Kapa Library Quantification kit. An Illumina HiSeq 2500 was used to sequence the libraries paired-end at 2 x 150 bp. To increase sequence diversity, about 25-31% phiX was spiked into each library pool. Turning to the authors' computational methods: The UMI-based MiGEC pipeline processed quality-filtered reads and removed over 75% of raw TCR sequences during error correction. VDJ genes were aligned to IMGT germline references, and each clonotype was defined by a unique CDR3 amino acid sequence together with V-J genes. VDJtools evaluated clonal expansion, Shannon diversity and CDR3 relatedness (CalcPairwiseDistances, ClusterSamples); CLCbio workbench built phylogenetic trees. Clones with at least 8 unique UMIs were defined as expanded, with this threshold being based on coefficient-of-variation modelling across technical triplicates. TCRdb applied fastp at Q25 and MiXCR to the public reads, then kept only in-frame beta chains. Here each entry gathers all rows of one CDR3 protein and keeps the most common genes and DNA. TCRdb's processing, not the study's, gives the V and J calls here. This sample lists under 70,000 distinct CDR3 sequences; around 5.5% were detected once. 2.5% to 3% of the sample goes to the ten largest clones.

For the unsorted PBMC libraries, 2 million PBMCs were stored in RNAlater at -80 degrees C until RNA extraction and were used to generate the libraries. Multiple sclerosis patients were enrolled in a US clinical protocol under which disease progression was evaluated by magnetic resonance imaging. Peripheral blood was subjected to Ficoll-Hypaque density gradient centrifugation to isolate PBMCs, which were then cryopreserved in liquid nitrogen. V lost 6 bases and J lost 8 bases; the stretch between them is 13 bases long. The CDR1 and CDR2 encoded by the germline V gene are SQVTM and ANQGSEA. From the cysteine through the phenylalanine, the CDR3 covers 12 amino acids. Only CDR3 DNA remains: 36 bases, in frame from the first base.

The chain couples TRBV29-1 to TRBJ1-4; perhaps TRBD1 is the D gene, with 5 bases matching. Sequenced: PBMCs. This receptor was identified in a woman under 40 with multiple sclerosis. The CDR3 region reads CSVGSWGEKLFF. The DNA reads TGCAGCGTCGGATCGTGGGGGGAAAAACTGTTTTTT.